This record concerns one T cell receptor (beta chain) sequence. What it binds is unknown. The assay was run at survey level. The table came from immunoSEQ multiplex PCR; TCRdb's copy has only in-frame clones and leaves some out. The data show about 33,000 clones, about 85% seen once. This specimen comes from a study of STAT5B mutations in CD4+ large granular lymphocyte leukemia. Study conclusions and caveats: 8/27 top patient clones versus 2/35 control clones were TRBV06-family.

The CDR3 is 12 residues long. Germline CDR1 MDHEN, CDR2 SYDVKM. Trimming cost V 7 bases and J 3 bases, with 9 bases left between them. The sequencing sample was made of CD4+ T cells from blood buffy coats. The TCR sequence derives from a human donor in good health. The genes are TRBV28 and TRBJ1-2; the D is unclear. The CDR3 reads CASNTPDYGYTF. The CDR3 DNA reads as TGTGCCAGCAATACCCCTGACTATGGCTACACCTTC.